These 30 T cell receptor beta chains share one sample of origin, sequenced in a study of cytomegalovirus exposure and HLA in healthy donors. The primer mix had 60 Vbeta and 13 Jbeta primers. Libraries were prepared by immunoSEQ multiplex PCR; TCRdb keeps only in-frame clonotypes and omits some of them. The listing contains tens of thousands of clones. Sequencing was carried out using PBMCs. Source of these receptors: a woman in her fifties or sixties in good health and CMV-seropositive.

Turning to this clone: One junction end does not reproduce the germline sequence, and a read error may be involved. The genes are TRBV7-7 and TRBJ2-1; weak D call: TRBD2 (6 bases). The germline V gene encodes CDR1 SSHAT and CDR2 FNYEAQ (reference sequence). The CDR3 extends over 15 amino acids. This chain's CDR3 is CASSLARGLGNEQFF. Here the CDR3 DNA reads TGTGCTAGCAGCTTAGCACGGGGGTTGGGGAATGAGCAGTTCTTC.

The CDR3 sequence: CASSQGRGGLGGELFF. The DNA of the CDR3 is TGTGCCAGCAGCCAGGGGCGGGGGGGCCTTGGCGGGGAGCTGTTTTTT. This chain uses TRBV11-2 with TRBJ2-2; 9 positions match TRBD2. The V gene's germline CDR1 is SGHAT and CDR2 FQNNGV. The CDR3 covers 16 residues. Trimming removed 5 bases from V and 7 bases from J; junction bases left unmatched: 11.

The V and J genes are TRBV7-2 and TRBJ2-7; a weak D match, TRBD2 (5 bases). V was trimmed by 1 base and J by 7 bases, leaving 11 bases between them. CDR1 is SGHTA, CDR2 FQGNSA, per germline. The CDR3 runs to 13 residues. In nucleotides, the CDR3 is TGTGCCAGCAGCTTAGGGCCTACGGGAGAGCAGTACTTC. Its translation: CASSLGPTGEQYF.

CDR3 sequence: CASSQEGLAPRTDTQYF. Written as DNA, the CDR3 is TGCGCCAGCAGCCAAGAAGGACTAGCTCCACGCACAGATACGCAGTATTTT. This chain joins TRBV4-3 and TRBJ2-3, with TRBD2 matching over 8 bases. Germline V lookup: CDR1 LGHNA, CDR2 YSLEER. This CDR3 has 17 amino acids. Trimming cost V 0 bases and J 1 base; bases outside gene matches: 6.

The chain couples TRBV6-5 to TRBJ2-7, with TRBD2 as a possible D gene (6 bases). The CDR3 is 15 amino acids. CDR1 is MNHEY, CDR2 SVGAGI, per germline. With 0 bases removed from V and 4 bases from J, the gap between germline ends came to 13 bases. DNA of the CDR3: TGTGCCAGCAGTTACTCGCGCGGGGTCCCATACGAGCAGTACTTC. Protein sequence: CASSYSRGVPYEQYF.

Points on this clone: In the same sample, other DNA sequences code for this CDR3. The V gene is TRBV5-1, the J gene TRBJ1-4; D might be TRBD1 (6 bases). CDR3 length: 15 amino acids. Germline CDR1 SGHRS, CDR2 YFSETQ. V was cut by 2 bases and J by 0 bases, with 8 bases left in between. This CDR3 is CASSFGQTTNEKLFF. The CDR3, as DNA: TGCGCCAGCAGCTTTGGACAGACAACTAATGAAAAACTGTTTTTT. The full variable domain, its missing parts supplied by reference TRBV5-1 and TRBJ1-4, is KAGVTQTPRYLIKTRGQQVTLSCSPISGHRSVSWYQQTPGQGLQFLFEYFSETQRNKGNFPGRFSGRQFSNSRSEMNVSTLELGDSALYLCASSFGQTTNEKLFFGSGTQLSVL.

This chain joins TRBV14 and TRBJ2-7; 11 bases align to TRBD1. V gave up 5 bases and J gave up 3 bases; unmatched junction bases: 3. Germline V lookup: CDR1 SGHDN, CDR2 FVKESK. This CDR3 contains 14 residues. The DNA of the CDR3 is TGTGCCAGCAGCAAGGACAGGGGGCTCTACGAGCAGTACTTC. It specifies CASSKDRGLYEQYF.

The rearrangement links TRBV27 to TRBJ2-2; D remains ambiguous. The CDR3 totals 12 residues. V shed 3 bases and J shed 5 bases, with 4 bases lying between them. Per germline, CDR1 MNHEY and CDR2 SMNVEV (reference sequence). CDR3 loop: CASSFATGELFF. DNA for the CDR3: TGTGCCAGCAGTTTCGCGACCGGGGAGCTGTTTTTT.

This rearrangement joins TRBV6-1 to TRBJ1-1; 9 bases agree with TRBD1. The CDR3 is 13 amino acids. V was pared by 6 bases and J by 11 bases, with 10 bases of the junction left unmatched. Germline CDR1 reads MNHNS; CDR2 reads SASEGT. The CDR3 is CASSFDRGLYAFF. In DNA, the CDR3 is TGTGCCAGCAGCTTCGACAGGGGGTTATATGCTTTCTTT.

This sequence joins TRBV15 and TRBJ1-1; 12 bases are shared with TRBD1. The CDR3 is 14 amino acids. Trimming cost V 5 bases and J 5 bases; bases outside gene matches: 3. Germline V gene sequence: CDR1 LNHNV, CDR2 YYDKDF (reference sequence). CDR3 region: CATSGTGGGTEAFF. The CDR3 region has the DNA TGTGCCACCAGCGGGACAGGGGGCGGGACTGAAGCTTTCTTT.

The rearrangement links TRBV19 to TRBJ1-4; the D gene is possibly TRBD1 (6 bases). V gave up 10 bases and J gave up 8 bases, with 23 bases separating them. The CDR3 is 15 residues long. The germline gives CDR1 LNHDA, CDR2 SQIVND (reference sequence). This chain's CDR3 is CATLPGGAIREKLFF. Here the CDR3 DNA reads TGTGCCACCCTCCCTGGGGGGGCAATAAGGGAAAAACTGTTTTTT.

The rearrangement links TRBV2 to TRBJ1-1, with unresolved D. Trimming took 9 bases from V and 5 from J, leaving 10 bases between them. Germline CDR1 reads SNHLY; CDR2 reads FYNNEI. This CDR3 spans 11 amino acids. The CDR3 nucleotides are TGTGCCAGAAGCCTGAGGACTGAAGCTTTCTTT. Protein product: CARSLRTEAFF.

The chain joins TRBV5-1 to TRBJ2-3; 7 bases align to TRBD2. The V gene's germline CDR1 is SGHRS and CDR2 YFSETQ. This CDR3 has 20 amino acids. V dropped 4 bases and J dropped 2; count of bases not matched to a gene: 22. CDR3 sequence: CASSPGTKAGTAQITDTQYF. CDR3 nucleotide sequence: TGCGCCAGCAGCCCAGGAACTAAAGCGGGGACTGCCCAGATCACAGATACGCAGTATTTT.

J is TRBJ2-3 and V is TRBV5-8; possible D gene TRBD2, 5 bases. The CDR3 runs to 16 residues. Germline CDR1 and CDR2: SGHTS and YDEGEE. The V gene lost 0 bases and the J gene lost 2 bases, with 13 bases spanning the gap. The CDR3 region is CASSLVLAGNTDTQYF. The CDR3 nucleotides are TGTGCCAGCAGCTTGGTTCTAGCCGGAAACACAGATACGCAGTATTTT.

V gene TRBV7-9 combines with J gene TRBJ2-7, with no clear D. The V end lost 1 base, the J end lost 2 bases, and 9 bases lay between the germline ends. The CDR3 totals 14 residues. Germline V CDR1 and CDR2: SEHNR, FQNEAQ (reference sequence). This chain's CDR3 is CASSLGVAAYEQYF. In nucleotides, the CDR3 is TGTGCCAGCAGCTTAGGTGTGGCTGCCTACGAGCAGTACTTC.

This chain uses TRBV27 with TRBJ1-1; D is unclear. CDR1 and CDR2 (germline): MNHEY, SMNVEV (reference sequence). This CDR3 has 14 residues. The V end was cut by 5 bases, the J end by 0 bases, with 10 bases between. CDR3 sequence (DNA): TGTGCCAGCAGTCTGCAGGCCTTGAACACTGAAGCTTTCTTT. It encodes CASSLQALNTEAFF.

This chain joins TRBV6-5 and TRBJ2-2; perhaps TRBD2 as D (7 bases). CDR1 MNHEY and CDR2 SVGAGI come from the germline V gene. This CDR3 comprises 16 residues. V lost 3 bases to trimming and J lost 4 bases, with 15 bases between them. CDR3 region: CASSYLGGAGTGELFF. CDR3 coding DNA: TGTGCCAGCAGTTATCTGGGGGGGGCCGGCACCGGGGAGCTGTTTTTT.

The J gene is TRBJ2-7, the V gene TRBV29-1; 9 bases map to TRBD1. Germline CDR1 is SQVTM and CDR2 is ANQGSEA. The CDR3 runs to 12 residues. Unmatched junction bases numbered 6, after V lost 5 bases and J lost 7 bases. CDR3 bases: TGCAGCGTTACGACAGGGGGACGGGAGCAGTACTTC. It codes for CSVTTGGREQYF.

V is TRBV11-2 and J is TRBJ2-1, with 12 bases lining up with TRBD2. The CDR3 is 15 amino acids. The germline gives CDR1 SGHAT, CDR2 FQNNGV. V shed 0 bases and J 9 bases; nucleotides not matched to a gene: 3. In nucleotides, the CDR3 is TGTGCCAGCAGCTTAGATGCACTAGCGGGGGGTGAGCAGTTCTTC. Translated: CASSLDALAGGEQFF.

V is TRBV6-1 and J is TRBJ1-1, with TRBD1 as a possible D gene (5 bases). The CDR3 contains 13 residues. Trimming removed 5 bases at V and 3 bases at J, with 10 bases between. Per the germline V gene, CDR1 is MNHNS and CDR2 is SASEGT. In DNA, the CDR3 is TGTGCCAGCAGTCCAGGGATTCACACTGAAGCTTTCTTT. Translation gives CASSPGIHTEAFF.

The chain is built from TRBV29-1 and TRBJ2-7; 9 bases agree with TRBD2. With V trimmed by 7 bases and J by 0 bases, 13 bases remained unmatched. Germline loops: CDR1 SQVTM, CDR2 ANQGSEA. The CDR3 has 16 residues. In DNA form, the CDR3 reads TGCAGCGCCCGCGGGGGGGTAGCGGGGAGCTCCTACGAGCAGTACTTC. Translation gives CSARGGVAGSSYEQYF.

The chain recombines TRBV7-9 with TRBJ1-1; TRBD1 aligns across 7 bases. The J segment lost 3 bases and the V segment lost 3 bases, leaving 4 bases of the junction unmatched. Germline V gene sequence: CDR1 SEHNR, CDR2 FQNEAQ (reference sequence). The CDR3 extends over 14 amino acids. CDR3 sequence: CASSFEGADTEAFF. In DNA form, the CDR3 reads TGTGCCAGCAGCTTTGAGGGGGCGGACACTGAAGCTTTCTTT.

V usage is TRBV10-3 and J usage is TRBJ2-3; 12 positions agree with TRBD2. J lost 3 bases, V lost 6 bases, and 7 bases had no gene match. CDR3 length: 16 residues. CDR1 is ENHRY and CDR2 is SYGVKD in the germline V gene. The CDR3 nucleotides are TGTGCCATCAGCCCTAGCGGGGGGGCTAGAACAGATACGCAGTATTTT. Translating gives CAISPSGGARTDTQYF.

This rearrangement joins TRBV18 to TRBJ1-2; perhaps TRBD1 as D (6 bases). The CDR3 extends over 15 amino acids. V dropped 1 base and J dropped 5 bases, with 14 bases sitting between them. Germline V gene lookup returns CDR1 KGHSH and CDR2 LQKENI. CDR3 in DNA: TGTGCCAGCTCACCACGGTCAGGGGATCAATATGGCTACACCTTC. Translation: CASSPRSGDQYGYTF.

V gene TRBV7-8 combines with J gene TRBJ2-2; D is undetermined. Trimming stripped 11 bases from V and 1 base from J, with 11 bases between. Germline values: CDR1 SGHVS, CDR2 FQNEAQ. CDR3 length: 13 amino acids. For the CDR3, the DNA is TGTGCCCTCGGTGAAGTGAACACCGGGGAGCTGTTTTTT. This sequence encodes CALGEVNTGELFF.

CDR3: CASSYSFEQYF. CDR3 bases: TGTGCCAGCAGTTATAGCTTCGAGCAGTACTTC. The V call is TRBV6-5, the J call TRBJ2-7, with D uncertain. The CDR3 is 11 residues long. The germline V and J ends were trimmed by 3 bases and 6 bases, with 6 bases remaining between them. Germline V gene data show CDR1 as MNHEY and CDR2 as SVGAGI.

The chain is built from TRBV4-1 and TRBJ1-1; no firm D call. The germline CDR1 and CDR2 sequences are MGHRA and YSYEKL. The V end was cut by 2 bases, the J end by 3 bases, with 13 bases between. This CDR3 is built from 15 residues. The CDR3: CASSQLGERHTEAFF. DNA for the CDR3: TGCGCCAGCAGCCAACTAGGCGAGAGGCACACTGAAGCTTTCTTT.

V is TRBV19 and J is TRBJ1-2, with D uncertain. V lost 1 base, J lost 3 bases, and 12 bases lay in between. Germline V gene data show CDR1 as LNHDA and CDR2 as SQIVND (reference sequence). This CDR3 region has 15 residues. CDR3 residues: CASSIGAKGHYGYTF. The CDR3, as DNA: TGTGCCAGTAGTATAGGAGCGAAAGGTCACTATGGCTACACCTTC.

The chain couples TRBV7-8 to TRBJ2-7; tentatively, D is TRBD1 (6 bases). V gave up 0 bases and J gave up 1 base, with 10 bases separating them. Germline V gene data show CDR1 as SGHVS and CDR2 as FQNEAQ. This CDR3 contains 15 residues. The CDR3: CASSLAGDRSYEQYF. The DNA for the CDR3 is TGTGCCAGCAGCTTAGCGGGAGACAGGTCCTACGAGCAGTACTTC.

As DNA, the CDR3 is TGTGCCAGCTCACCCTTAGCGGGGGGAGGCAATGAGCAGTTCTTC. Protein: CASSPLAGGGNEQFF. The rearrangement uses TRBV18 and TRBJ2-1; 10 bases fit TRBD2. This CDR3 has 15 residues. CDR1 is KGHSH, CDR2 LQKENI, per germline. The V and J ends lost 3 bases and 6 bases, in that order; junction bases with no gene match: 5.